This T cell receptor beta chain comes out of a study of OX40 agonist ivuxolimab in advanced cancers. Whole-study context: Patients were dosed with the agonistic anti-OX40 (CD134) antibody ivuxolimab. At doses from 0.01 to 10 mg/kg, patients were given intravenous ivuxolimab every 2 weeks.

The CDR3 consists of 14 residues. J lost 8 bases, V lost 5 bases, and 5 bases had no gene match. CDR1 is LNHDA, CDR2 SQIVND, per germline (reference sequence). Data came from immunoSEQ multiplex PCR; TCRdb stores just in-frame clones and leaves some out. The sample includes tens of thousands of clones, roughly 92% of them seen just once. This clone was seen once. What it recognizes is unknown. Overall study findings and caveats: CD4+ and CD8+ blood T cells expanded clonally by week 6 at 0.1 to 3.0 mg/kg.

The specimen was CD4+ or CD8+ T cells sorted from blood, collected in a trial of the OX40 agonist ivuxolimab. The J gene is TRBJ1-5, the V gene TRBV19; 11 bases match TRBD1. The sequence derives from an adult with an advanced solid tumor such as melanoma, head and neck, liver or kidney cancer. CDR3 nucleotide sequence: TGTGCCAGTAGTCACGGGACAGGGGGAAAGCCCCAGCATTTT. Its translation: CASSHGTGGKPQHF.